This note documents a single T cell receptor beta chain sequence. The antigen is not known. This entry belongs to a study of T-cell reconstitution after alpha-beta-depleted transplantation in children. It was with unique molecular identifiers that the TCRbeta library was prepared. TCRdb re-called the PCR reads through MiXCR, storing one row per CDR3 protein. Altogether over 450,000 distinct CDR3 sequences are present, roughly a tenth being singletons, with the ten largest covering just over 2%. Study-level findings and limits: Roughly two months post-transplant, alpha-beta T cells reportedly originated from several hundred graft clones that had expanded.

The sequence derives from a child aged 2-9 years with inherited bone marrow failure, due to receive a stem cell transplant. This sample comprised PBMCs, obtained before TCRalphabeta/CD19-depleted stem cell transplant.

CDR3 DNA: TGTGCCAGTAGTTCCGAGGACTTGGGGGATGAGCCCCAGCATTTT. Translating gives CASSSEDLGDEPQHF. The chain is built from TRBV19 and TRBJ1-5, with TRBD1 as a possible D gene (5 bases). Germline CDR1 LNHDA, CDR2 SQIVND (reference sequence). The CDR3 sequence is 15 residues long. Trimming left V 5 bases short and J 8 bases short, with 19 bases between.